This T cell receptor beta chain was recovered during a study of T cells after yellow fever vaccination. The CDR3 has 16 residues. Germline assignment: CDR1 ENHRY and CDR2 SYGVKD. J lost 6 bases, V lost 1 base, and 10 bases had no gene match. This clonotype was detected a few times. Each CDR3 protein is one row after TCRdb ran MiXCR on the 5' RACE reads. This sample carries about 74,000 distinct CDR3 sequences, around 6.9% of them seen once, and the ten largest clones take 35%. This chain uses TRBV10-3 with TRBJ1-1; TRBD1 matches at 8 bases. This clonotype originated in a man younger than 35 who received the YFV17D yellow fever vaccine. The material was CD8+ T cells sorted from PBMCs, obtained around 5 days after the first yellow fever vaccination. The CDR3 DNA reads TGTGCCATCAGTGAGTTCCGGACAGGGAGGAGGCCTGAAGCTTTCTTT. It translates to CAISEFRTGRRPEAFF.